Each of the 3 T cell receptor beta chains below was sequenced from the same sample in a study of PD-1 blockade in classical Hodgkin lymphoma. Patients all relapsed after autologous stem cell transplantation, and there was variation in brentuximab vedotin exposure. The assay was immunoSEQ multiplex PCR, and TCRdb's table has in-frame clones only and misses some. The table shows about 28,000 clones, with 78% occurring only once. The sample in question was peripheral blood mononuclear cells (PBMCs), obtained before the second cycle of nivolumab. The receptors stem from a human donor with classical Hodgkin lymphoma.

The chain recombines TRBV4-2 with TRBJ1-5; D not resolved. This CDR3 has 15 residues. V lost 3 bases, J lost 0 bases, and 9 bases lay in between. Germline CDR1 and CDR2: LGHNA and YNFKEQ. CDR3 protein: CASSHFHDSNQPQHF. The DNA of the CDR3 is TGTGCCAGCAGCCATTTTCACGATAGCAATCAGCCCCAGCATTTT.

The DNA of the CDR3 is TGTGCCAGTAGTAGGGGCGGAGAAGTCTATGGCTACACCTTC. Encoded protein: CASSRGGEVYGYTF. The J gene is TRBJ1-2, the V gene TRBV19; TRBD1 might be the D (5 bases). V lost 4 bases and J lost 4, with 13 bases in between. This CDR3 is built from 14 residues. From germline, CDR1 is LNHDA and CDR2 SQIVND (reference sequence).

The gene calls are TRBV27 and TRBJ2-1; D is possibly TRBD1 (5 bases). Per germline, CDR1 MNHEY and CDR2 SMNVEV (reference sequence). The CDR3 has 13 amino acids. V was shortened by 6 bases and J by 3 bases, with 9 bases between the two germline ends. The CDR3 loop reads CASSRVNYNEQFF. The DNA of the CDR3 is TGTGCCAGCAGCAGGGTCAACTACAATGAGCAGTTCTTC.